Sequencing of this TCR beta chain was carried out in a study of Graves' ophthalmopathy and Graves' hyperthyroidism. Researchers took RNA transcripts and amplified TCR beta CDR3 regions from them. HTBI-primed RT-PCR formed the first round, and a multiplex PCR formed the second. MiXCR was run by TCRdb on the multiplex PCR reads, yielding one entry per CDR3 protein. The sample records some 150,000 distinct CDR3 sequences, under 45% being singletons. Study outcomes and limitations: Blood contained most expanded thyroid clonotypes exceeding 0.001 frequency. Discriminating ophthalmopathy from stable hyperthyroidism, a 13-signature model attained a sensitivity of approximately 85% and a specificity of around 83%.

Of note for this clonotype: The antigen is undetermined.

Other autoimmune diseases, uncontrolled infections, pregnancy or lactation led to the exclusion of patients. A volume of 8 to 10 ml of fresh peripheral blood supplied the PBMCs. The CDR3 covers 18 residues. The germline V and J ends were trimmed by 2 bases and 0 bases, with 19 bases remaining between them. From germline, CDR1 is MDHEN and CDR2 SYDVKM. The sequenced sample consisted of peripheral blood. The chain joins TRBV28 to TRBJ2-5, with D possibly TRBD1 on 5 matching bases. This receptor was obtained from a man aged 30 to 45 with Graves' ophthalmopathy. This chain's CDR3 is CASSLGTWSGKDQETQYF. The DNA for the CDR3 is TGTGCCAGCAGTTTAGGAACCTGGTCAGGGAAGGACCAAGAGACCCAGTACTTC.